The T cell receptor beta chain described here comes from a study of vaccination and CD4 T cells after COVID-19. Study context: SARS-CoV-2 was confirmed by nasal swab PCR; disease was mild in nine, severe in one.

With the Oncomine TCR Beta short-read assay, DNA from cultured CD4+ T cells was sequenced. Genomic DNA was drawn out of CD4+ T cells grown in culture. Each CDR3 protein is one row after TCRdb ran MiXCR on the PCR reads. Here the sample spans over 15,000 distinct CDR3 sequences, 45% to 60% being singletons. Treatment: approximately 9-day PBMC culture with coronavirus spike peptide pools or control peptides (ViraFEST assay). Points on this clonotype: Its antigen remains unknown.

The study, taken as a whole, reports: For SARS-CoV-2-reactive clonotypes, the median went from about 22 to 38, a nonsignificant increase. Spike mono-reactivity was evident in 304 of the 307 vaccine-specific clones derived from convalescent patients.

V lost 5 bases, J lost 0 bases, and 14 bases lay in between. This CDR3 comprises 14 residues. Germline V gene data show CDR1 as DFQATT and CDR2 as SNEGSKA (reference sequence). The source material was CD4+ T cells from blood, cultured in vitro, sampled after SARS-CoV-2 vaccination. V is TRBV20-1 and J is TRBJ2-7, with a possible D match to TRBD1 (6 bases). This clonotype originated in a human donor who had recovered from COVID-19. CDR3 in DNA: TGCAGTGCTCTGGACAGCTACTACTCCTACGAGCAGTACTTC. As protein: CSALDSYYSYEQYF.